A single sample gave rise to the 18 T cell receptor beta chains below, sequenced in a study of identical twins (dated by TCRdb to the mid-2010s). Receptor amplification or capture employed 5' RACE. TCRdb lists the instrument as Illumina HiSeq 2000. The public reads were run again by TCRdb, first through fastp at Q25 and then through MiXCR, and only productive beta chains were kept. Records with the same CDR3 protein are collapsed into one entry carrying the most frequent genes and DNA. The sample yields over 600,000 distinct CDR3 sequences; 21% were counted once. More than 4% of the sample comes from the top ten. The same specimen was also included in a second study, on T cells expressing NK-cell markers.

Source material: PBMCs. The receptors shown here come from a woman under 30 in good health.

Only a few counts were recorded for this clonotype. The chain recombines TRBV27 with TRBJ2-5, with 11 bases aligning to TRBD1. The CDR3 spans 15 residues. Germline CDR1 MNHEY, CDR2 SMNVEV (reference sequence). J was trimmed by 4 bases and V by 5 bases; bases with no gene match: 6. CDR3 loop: CASSPRTGGIETQYF. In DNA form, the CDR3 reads TGTGCCAGCAGTCCGCGGACAGGGGGCATAGAGACCCAGTACTTC.

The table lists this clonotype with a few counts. The CDR3 DNA follows: TGTGCCAGCAGTTACTCGTCGGGAGACAGTACCTACGAGCAGTACTTC. Its protein product is CASSYSSGDSTYEQYF. The rearrangement uses TRBV6-5 and TRBJ2-7, with D perhaps TRBD2 (6 bases). The V and J ends lost 0 bases and 2 bases respectively, with 14 bases between them. CDR1 MNHEY and CDR2 SVGAGI come from the germline V gene. The CDR3 contains 16 residues.

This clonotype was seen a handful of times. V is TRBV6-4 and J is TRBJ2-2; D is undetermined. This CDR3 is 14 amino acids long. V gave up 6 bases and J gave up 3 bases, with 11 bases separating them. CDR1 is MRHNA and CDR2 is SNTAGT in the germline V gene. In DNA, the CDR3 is TGTGCCAGCAGCAGTTCCCGGGACACCGGGGAGCTGTTTTTT. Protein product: CASSSSRDTGELFF.

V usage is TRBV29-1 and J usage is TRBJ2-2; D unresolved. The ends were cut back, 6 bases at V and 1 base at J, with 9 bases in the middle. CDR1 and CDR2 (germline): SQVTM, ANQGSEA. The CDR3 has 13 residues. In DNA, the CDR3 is TGCAGCGTCCATTACCTGAACACCGGGGAGCTGTTTTTT. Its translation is CSVHYLNTGELFF.

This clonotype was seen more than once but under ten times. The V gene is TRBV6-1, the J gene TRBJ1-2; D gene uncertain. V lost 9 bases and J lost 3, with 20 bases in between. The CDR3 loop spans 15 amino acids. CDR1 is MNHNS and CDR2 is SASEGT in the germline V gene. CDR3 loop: CASSTSSFSYYGYTF. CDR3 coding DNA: TGTGCCAGTTCTACTTCTTCCTTTTCCTACTATGGCTACACCTTC.

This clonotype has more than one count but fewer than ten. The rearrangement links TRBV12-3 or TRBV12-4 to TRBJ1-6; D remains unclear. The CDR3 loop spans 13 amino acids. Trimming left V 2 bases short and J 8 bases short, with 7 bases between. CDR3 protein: CASSLIVDSPLHF. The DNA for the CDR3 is TGTGCCAGCAGTTTAATAGTTGATTCACCCCTCCACTTT.

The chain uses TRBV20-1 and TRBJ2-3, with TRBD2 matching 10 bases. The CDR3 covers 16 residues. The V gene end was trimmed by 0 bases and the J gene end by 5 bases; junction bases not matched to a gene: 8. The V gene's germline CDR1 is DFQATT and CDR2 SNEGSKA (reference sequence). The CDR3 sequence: CSARDRRLAGVDTQYF. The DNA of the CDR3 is TGCAGTGCTAGAGATAGGAGGCTAGCGGGGGTAGATACGCAGTATTTT.

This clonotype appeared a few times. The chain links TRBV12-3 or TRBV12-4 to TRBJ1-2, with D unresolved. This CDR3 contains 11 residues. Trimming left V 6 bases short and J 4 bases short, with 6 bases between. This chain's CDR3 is CASRAIYGYTF. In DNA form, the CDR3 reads TGTGCCAGCAGGGCCATCTATGGCTACACCTTC.

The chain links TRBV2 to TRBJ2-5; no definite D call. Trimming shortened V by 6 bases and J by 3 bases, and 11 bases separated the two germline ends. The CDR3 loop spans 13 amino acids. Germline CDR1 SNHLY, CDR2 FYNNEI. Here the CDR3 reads CASRRTAKETQYF. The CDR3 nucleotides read TGTGCCAGCAGACGGACGGCTAAAGAGACCCAGTACTTC.

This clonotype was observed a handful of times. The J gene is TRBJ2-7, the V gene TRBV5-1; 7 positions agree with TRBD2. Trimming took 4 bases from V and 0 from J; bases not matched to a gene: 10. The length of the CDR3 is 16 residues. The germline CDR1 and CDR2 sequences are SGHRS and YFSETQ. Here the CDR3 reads CASSTLPSGISYEQYF. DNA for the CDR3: TGCGCCAGCAGCACCTTGCCTAGCGGTATCTCCTACGAGCAGTACTTC.

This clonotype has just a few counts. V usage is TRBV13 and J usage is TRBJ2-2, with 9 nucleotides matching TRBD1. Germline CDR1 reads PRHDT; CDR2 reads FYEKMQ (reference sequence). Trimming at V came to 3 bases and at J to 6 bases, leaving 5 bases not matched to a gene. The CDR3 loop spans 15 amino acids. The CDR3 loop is CASSLGQGLAGELFF. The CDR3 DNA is TGTGCCAGCAGCTTGGGACAGGGATTAGCCGGGGAGCTGTTTTTT.

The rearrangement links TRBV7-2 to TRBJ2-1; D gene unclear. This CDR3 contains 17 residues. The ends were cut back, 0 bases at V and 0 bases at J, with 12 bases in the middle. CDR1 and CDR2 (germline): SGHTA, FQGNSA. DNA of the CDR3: TGTGCCAGCAGCTTAGCGGTACTGGCTAGCTCCTACAATGAGCAGTTCTTC. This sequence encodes CASSLAVLASSYNEQFF.

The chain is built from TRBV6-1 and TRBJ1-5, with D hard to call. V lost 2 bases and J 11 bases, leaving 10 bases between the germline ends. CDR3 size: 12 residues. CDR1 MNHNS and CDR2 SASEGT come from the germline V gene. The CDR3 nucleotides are TGTGCCAGCAGTGAAACCCCCAGAGCCCAGCATTTT. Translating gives CASSETPRAQHF.

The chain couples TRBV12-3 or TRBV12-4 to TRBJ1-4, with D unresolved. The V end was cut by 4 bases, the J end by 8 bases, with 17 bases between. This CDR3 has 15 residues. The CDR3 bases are TGTGCCAGCAGTTCGGCCACACTCTCCCCCGAAAAACTGTTTTTT. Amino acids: CASSSATLSPEKLFF.

CDR3 region: CASSSFITGYDGYTF. DNA for the CDR3: TGTGCCAGCAGTTCTTTTATTACAGGTTATGATGGCTACACCTTC. The chain uses TRBV12-3 or TRBV12-4 and TRBJ1-2; TRBD1 might be the D (5 bases). This CDR3 has 15 amino acids. V lost 4 bases, J lost 6 bases, and 18 bases lay in between.

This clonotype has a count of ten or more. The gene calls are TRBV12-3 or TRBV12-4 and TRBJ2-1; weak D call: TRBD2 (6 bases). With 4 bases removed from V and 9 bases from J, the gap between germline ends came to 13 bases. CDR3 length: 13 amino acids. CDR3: CASSSFPSAEQFF. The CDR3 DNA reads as TGTGCCAGCAGTTCTTTCCCTAGCGCTGAGCAGTTCTTC.

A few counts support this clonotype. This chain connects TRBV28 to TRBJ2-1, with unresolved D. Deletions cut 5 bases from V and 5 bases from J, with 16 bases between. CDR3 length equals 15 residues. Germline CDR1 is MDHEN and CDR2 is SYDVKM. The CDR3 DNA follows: TGTGCCAGCAGTCCCATCCCAACACAAGACAATGAGCAGTTCTTC. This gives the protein CASSPIPTQDNEQFF.

CDR3 residues: CASRSDLSYNEQFF. The CDR3, as DNA: TGTGCCAGTAGATCGGACCTCTCCTACAATGAGCAGTTCTTC. This sequence joins TRBV6-1 and TRBJ2-1; D gene ambiguous. CDR1 is MNHNS, CDR2 SASEGT, per germline. This CDR3 spans 14 amino acids. Between the trimmed V and J ends, which lost 9 bases and 0 bases, there was a span of 12 bases.